These 13 T cell receptor beta chains came from one sample sequenced in a study of T cell repertoires in aging, cancer and after chemotherapy. TCR beta rearrangements were amplified from peripheral blood genomic DNA. Rearranged V-D-J TRB sequences were amplified with a mixed TRB-A/B primer pool. TCRdb called the multiplex PCR reads again in MiXCR, with one record for every CDR3 protein. The table lists 6,000 to 8,000 distinct CDR3 sequences, 25% to 30% of them singletons. Material: blood. Receptors originate from a human donor in good health.

This chain connects TRBV7-2 to TRBJ1-5; D is ambiguous. V was trimmed by 2 bases and J by 0 bases, leaving 23 bases between them. Germline V gene sequence: CDR1 SGHTA, CDR2 FQGNSA. The CDR3 spans 20 residues. In DNA, the CDR3 is TGTGCCAGCAGCTTACGTAGTCCGGGATTTACGGATTATAGCAATCAGCCCCAGCATTTT. Its translation is CASSLRSPGFTDYSNQPQHF.

This clonotype is deemed medium-sized (0.01 to 0.1%). This chain connects TRBV5-4 to TRBJ2-2, with D maybe TRBD2 (6 bases). Germline V gene lookup returns CDR1 SGHNT and CDR2 YYREEE (reference sequence). The CDR3 totals 15 residues. Trimming removed 4 bases at V and 4 bases at J, with 14 bases between. The CDR3 nucleotides read TGTGCCAGCAGCGTCGGGGGAGGAAGCACCGGGGAGCTGTTTTTT. As protein: CASSVGGGSTGELFF.

This chain uses TRBV7-9 with TRBJ2-5; D unclear. The CDR3 sequence is 13 residues long. Trimming removed 5 bases at V and 2 bases at J, with 9 bases between. Germline values: CDR1 SEHNR, CDR2 FQNEAQ (reference sequence). The CDR3 bases are TGTGCCAGCAGCCCAACTTGGCAAGAGACCCAGTACTTC. Translation gives CASSPTWQETQYF. The full variable domain, with the rest looked up from reference TRBV7-9 and TRBJ2-5, is DTGVSQNPRHKITKRGQNVTFRCDPISEHNRLYWYRQTLGQGPEFLTYFQNEAQLEKSRLLSDRFSAERPKGSFSTLEIQRTEQGDSAMYLCASSPTWQETQYFGPGTRLLVL.

By sample share, this clonotype is medium-sized. The V call is TRBV6-9, the J call TRBJ2-2, with D uncertain. Germline-derived CDR1 and CDR2 are MNHGY and SVAAGI. Deletions cut 0 bases from V and 5 bases from J, with 16 bases between. The CDR3 is 17 amino acids. The DNA for the CDR3 is TGTGCCAGCAGTTATTCAAGCGTTCATGGGAATACCGGGGAGCTGTTTTTT. Its translation is CASSYSSVHGNTGELFF.

The table lists this clonotype with a few counts. This rearrangement joins TRBV6-2 or TRBV6-3 to TRBJ2-3, with 9 bases lining up with TRBD2. The V gene's germline CDR1 is MNHEY and CDR2 SVGEGT. Trimming took 9 bases from V and 5 from J; bases not matched to a gene: 9. CDR3 size: 14 residues. CDR3 protein: CARSPPTSGDTQYF. In DNA form, the CDR3 reads TGTGCCAGAAGTCCCCCGACTAGCGGAGATACGCAGTATTTT.

This clonotype is medium-sized (0.01 to 0.1%). This chain connects TRBV5-4 to TRBJ2-2, with D perhaps TRBD2 (5 bases). The germline V gene has CDR1 SGHNT and CDR2 YYREEE (reference sequence). V was pared by 3 bases and J by 4 bases, with 13 bases between. The CDR3 is 15 residues long. CDR3 protein: CASSSPTGSTGELFF. In DNA form, the CDR3 reads TGTGCCAGCAGCTCCCCCACGGGGTCCACCGGGGAGCTGTTTTTT.

By share, this clonotype counts as medium-sized. The rearrangement uses TRBV30 and TRBJ1-6; perhaps TRBD1 as D (6 bases). The germline CDR1 and CDR2 sequences are GTSNPN and SVGIG (reference sequence). The CDR3 length is 14 residues. The V and J ends lost 3 bases and 7 bases respectively, with 13 bases between them. The CDR3 sequence: CAWRMGADNSPLHF. CDR3 nucleotides: TGTGCCTGGAGAATGGGGGCGGACAATTCACCCCTCCACTTT.

This chain links TRBV28 with TRBJ2-7, with 10 bases lining up with TRBD2. Trimming removed 7 bases from V and 2 bases from J; junction bases left unmatched: 8. The CDR3 runs to 15 residues. The germline V gene has CDR1 MDHEN and CDR2 SYDVKM. The CDR3 DNA reads as TGTGCCAGCACCACCCCGGGACTAGCGACCTACGAGCAGTACTTC. Protein sequence: CASTTPGLATYEQYF.

The chain carries TRBV11-3 and TRBJ2-2; 13 positions match TRBD2. V was clipped by 5 bases and J by 6 bases; unmatched bases: 12. Germline assignment: CDR1 SGHNT and CDR2 YENEEA. This CDR3 comprises 18 residues. The CDR3 coding sequence is TGTGCCAGCAGCGGTAGACTAGCGGGAGGCCTCAACGCCGGGGAGCTGTTTTTT. Residues: CASSGRLAGGLNAGELFF.

The chain combines TRBV4-2 with TRBJ2-7; 8 nucleotides agree with TRBD2. CDR1 and CDR2 from the germline V gene are LGHNA and YNFKEQ. V shed 1 base, J shed 4 bases, and the junction held 3 bases outside the gene matches. This CDR3 contains 14 residues. The CDR3 DNA reads TGTGCCAGCAGCCAAGTAGCGGGACCTTACGAGCAGTACTTC. This codes for CASSQVAGPYEQYF.

This clonotype is medium-sized within its sample. The chain is built from TRBV15 and TRBJ2-5; 10 bases map to TRBD2. Germline CDR1 and CDR2: LNHNV and YYDKDF (reference sequence). The CDR3 covers 19 residues. After removal of 5 bases from V and 5 bases from J, the junction contained 20 bases not matched to a gene. As DNA, the CDR3 is TGTGCCACCAGCCTTCTTCTAGCGGGGGTTCTTTCTGGCTGGGAGACCCAGTACTTC. Translation gives CATSLLLAGVLSGWETQYF.

In this sample, this clonotype turned up once. The chain carries TRBV11-1 and TRBJ1-3; D remains unclear. The CDR3 loop spans 16 amino acids. Deletions cut 5 bases from V and 0 bases from J, with 14 bases between. The germline CDR1 and CDR2 sequences are SGHAT and FQDESV (reference sequence). CDR3 loop: CASSIPTPLSGNTIYF. The CDR3 bases are TGTGCCAGCAGCATACCGACACCCCTCTCTGGAAACACCATATATTTT.

This chain uses TRBV24-1 with TRBJ2-1; 7 nucleotides agree with TRBD2. From germline, CDR1 is KGHDR and CDR2 SFDVKD. With V trimmed by 9 bases and J by 0 bases, 4 bases remained unmatched. CDR3 size: 14 residues. The CDR3 here is CATQRDGSYNEQFF. Written as DNA, the CDR3 is TGTGCCACCCAGCGGGACGGCTCCTACAATGAGCAGTTCTTC.